These 17 T cell receptor beta chains originate from one sample sequenced in a study of shared clonotypes between healthy human individuals. Measured with immunoSEQ multiplex PCR; TCRdb has only the in-frame clones, and not every one. The sample includes approximately 2.4 million clones, approximately 96% seen only once; the top ten take 0.13%. Input material: naive CD4+ T cells sorted from blood. This sample's subset: CD45RA+ positively selected. The receptors shown here come from a man between 18 and 29 years old in good health.

The chain joins TRBV7-9 to TRBJ2-5; 8 positions match TRBD1. The CDR3 runs 15 residues. Unmatched junction bases numbered 8, after V lost 4 bases and J lost 4 bases. Germline V lookup: CDR1 SEHNR, CDR2 FQNEAQ (reference sequence). CDR3 DNA: TGTGCCAGCAGCTCCCAGGGGGCAGGGAGAGAGACCCAGTACTTC. It codes for CASSSQGAGRETQYF. Combining the CDR3 with reference TRBV7-9 and TRBJ2-5 gives the whole variable domain DTGVSQNPRHKITKRGQNVTFRCDPISEHNRLYWYRQTLGQGPEFLTYFQNEAQLEKSRLLSDRFSAERPKGSFSTLEIQRTEQGDSAMYLCASSSQGAGRETQYFGPGTRLLVL.

V usage is TRBV9 and J usage is TRBJ2-2; 9 bases fit TRBD1. V lost 0 bases, J lost 8 bases, and 5 bases stayed unmatched. The CDR3 is 15 amino acids. CDR1 is SGDLS, CDR2 YYNGEE, per germline. CDR3 sequence reads: CASSVAGQGEGELFF. The CDR3 coding sequence is TGTGCCAGCAGCGTAGCGGGACAGGGCGAGGGGGAGCTGTTTTTT.

The V and J genes are TRBV5-1 and TRBJ2-2, with 9 bases that match TRBD1. Germline trimming cut 4 bases from V and 7 bases from J; bases unmatched to any gene: 11. The CDR3 has 16 residues. The germline V gene has CDR1 SGHRS and CDR2 YFSETQ. The CDR3 bases are TGCGCCAGCAGCCTGAACGGACAGGGGCAGAACGGGGAGCTGTTTTTT. Amino acid sequence: CASSLNGQGQNGELFF.

CDR3 bases: TGTGCCAGCTCACCAAACAGGGACGATGAGCAGTTCTTC. Translating it yields CASSPNRDDEQFF. V usage is TRBV18 and J usage is TRBJ2-1, with a tentative D call TRBD1 (6 bases). Looked up from germline, CDR1 is KGHSH and CDR2 is LQKENI. CDR3 size: 13 residues. V dropped 2 bases and J dropped 8 bases, with 10 bases sitting between them.

The chain links TRBV30 to TRBJ1-1; a possible D gene is TRBD1 (5 bases). The CDR3 spans 12 residues. Germline assignment: CDR1 GTSNPN and CDR2 SVGIG (reference sequence). V was cut by 4 bases and J by 6 bases, with 12 bases left in between. Written as DNA, the CDR3 is TGTGCCTGGAAGTTAAAAGGGGCTGAAGCTTTCTTT. Translation gives CAWKLKGAEAFF.

The chain carries TRBV6-5 and TRBJ2-3; 8 bases align to TRBD1. The CDR3 extends over 15 amino acids. CDR1 and CDR2 from the germline V gene are MNHEY and SVGAGI. After removal of 4 bases from V and 4 bases from J, the junction contained 7 bases not matched to a gene. DNA for the CDR3: TGTGCCAGCAGTTCCAGGGGGCTGAGGGCAGATACGCAGTATTTT. It codes for CASSSRGLRADTQYF.

This clone was recorded only once. The chain recombines TRBV5-5 with TRBJ2-6; TRBD1 matches 9 bases. This CDR3 spans 18 amino acids. Germline CDR1 and CDR2: SGHKS and YYEKEE (reference sequence). With V trimmed by 1 base and J by 0 bases, 5 bases remained unmatched. Here the CDR3 DNA reads TGTGCCAGCAGCTTGATGACAGGGGGAGTCTCTGGGGCCAACGTCCTGACTTTC. This codes for CASSLMTGGVSGANVLTF.

In its sample, this clone was seen a few times. V is TRBV10-3 and J is TRBJ2-2; D may be TRBD2 (5 bases). CDR3 length: 16 residues. The V end was cut by 2 bases, the J end by 3 bases, with 13 bases between. Germline values: CDR1 ENHRY, CDR2 SYGVKD. The CDR3 reads CAISEILLGYTGELFF. Here the CDR3 DNA reads TGTGCCATCAGTGAGATACTACTAGGATACACCGGGGAGCTGTTTTTT.

This clone was found once. The identical CDR3 is also encoded by other nucleotide sequences in the sample. The genes are TRBV18 and TRBJ2-7; weak D call: TRBD2 (6 bases). Germline V gene sequence: CDR1 KGHSH, CDR2 LQKENI. With 1 base removed from V and 1 base from J, the gap between germline ends came to 8 bases. The CDR3 consists of 14 residues. This chain's CDR3 is CASSPLEGSYEQYF. The CDR3 nucleotides read TGTGCCAGCTCACCACTGGAGGGATCCTACGAGCAGTACTTC.

This clone was seen a single time. This chain connects TRBV9 to TRBJ1-1; 7 bases are shared with TRBD1. CDR3 size: 13 residues. Germline V gene sequence: CDR1 SGDLS, CDR2 YYNGEE. V gave up 3 bases and J gave up 4 bases; unmatched junction bases: 3. This chain's CDR3 is CASSGYRGTEAFF. In nucleotides, the CDR3 is TGTGCCAGCAGCGGATACAGGGGCACTGAAGCTTTCTTT.

CDR3 sequence: CASSPPNSSPYEQYF. In nucleotides, the CDR3 is TGTGCCAGCTCACCACCGAACAGCAGCCCCTACGAGCAGTACTTC. The V and J genes are TRBV18 and TRBJ2-7; D gene uncertain. Germline V gives CDR1 KGHSH, CDR2 LQKENI. The V and J ends lost 0 bases and 2 bases respectively, with 11 bases between them. The CDR3 is 15 residues long.

V is TRBV7-2 and J is TRBJ1-1; perhaps TRBD1 as D (6 bases). Trimming stripped 5 bases from V and 9 bases from J, with 10 bases between. This CDR3 contains 11 residues. Germline CDR1 reads SGHTA; CDR2 reads FQGNSA. The CDR3 nucleotides read TGTGCCAGCAGCCCCGGGACAAAAGCTTTCTTT. As protein: CASSPGTKAFF.

The gene calls are TRBV9 and TRBJ1-4; D remains ambiguous. The V end was cut by 5 bases, the J end by 8 bases, with 13 bases between. Germline V gene lookup returns CDR1 SGDLS and CDR2 YYNGEE. CDR3 length: 13 amino acids. CDR3 bases: TGTGCCAGCAGTTTGGGAGCGGGAGAAAAACTGTTTTTT. Its protein is CASSLGAGEKLFF.

The chain uses TRBV2 and TRBJ2-2; D perhaps matches TRBD1 (6 bases). The CDR3 has 14 amino acids. V lost 6 bases to trimming and J lost 2 bases, with 10 bases between them. Germline values: CDR1 SNHLY, CDR2 FYNNEI. This chain's CDR3 is CASSRRGNTGELFF. The CDR3 bases are TGTGCCAGCAGCCGCAGGGGAAACACCGGGGAGCTGTTTTTT.

In regard to this clone: At the DNA level, this CDR3 is encoded by other sequences in the same sample as well. This chain joins TRBV10-3 and TRBJ1-4; D uncertain. The CDR3 loop spans 15 amino acids. V was cut by 0 bases and J by 3 bases, with 8 bases left in between. Germline values: CDR1 ENHRY, CDR2 SYGVKD. CDR3 in amino acids: CAISESGVANEKLFF. CDR3 sequence (DNA): TGTGCCATCAGTGAGTCCGGGGTCGCTAATGAAAAACTGTTTTTT.

This chain uses TRBV27 with TRBJ2-7; TRBD1 matches at 7 bases. Germline CDR1 is MNHEY and CDR2 is SMNVEV (reference sequence). The CDR3 has 15 amino acids. V dropped 5 bases and J dropped 0; count of bases not matched to a gene: 7. The CDR3 DNA follows: TGTGCCAGCAGTCCAACCTGGGACAGCTCCTACGAGCAGTACTTC. Translated, it gives CASSPTWDSSYEQYF.

The V gene is TRBV5-4, the J gene TRBJ2-7, with 9 positions matching TRBD2. Trimming removed 2 bases from V and 2 bases from J; junction bases left unmatched: 5. The V gene's germline CDR1 is SGHNT and CDR2 YYREEE (reference sequence). The CDR3 runs 15 residues. CDR3 DNA: TGTGCCAGCAGCTTCCGGCGGGAGGGCCCCTACGAGCAGTACTTC. The encoded protein is CASSFRREGPYEQYF.